This T cell receptor (beta chain) was obtained from a study of beta chain features in type 1 diabetes (dated by TCRdb to 2016 to 2019). In terms of the full investigation: Mean age, gender distribution, total cell number and subset yield did not differ between patients and healthy donors. A total of roughly 100 million sorted cells were examined across all samples, and the number of cells per subset was strongly correlated with RNA yield. In the study, recently diagnosed type 1 diabetes patients and matched healthy donors were compared on the TCRB repertoires of their sorted circulating CD4+ T cell subsets. Whereas all 30 or so donors provided naive and central memory subsets, regulatory and stem cell-like memory subsets were isolated from just 8 patients and about 8 healthy donors.

What the research found in general, with its limitations: Sequencing cDNA rather than genomic DNA could over-represent highly expressing activated cells, although activation and CD3 levels did not differ between groups. At VDJ recombination sites, patients with type 1 diabetes made fewer insertions and deleted more nucleotides, a pattern implying thymic rearrangement abnormalities. Because the HLA sub-analyses included only small numbers of individuals, any influence of HLA type on TCRB rearrangement was left unresolved. PCR may preferentially amplify shorter templates, but because patient and control samples were amplified and corrected together, any resulting skew would affect both groups equally. Naive, central memory and regulatory TCRB repertoires appeared to be more alike among patients than among healthy donors. Type 1 diabetes patients showed a moderate but significant shortening of TCRB CDR3 length in all four CD4+ subsets.

This clone was found a few times. There is no known antigen for this receptor. Base qualities were left out, and no much larger clone turns up one base away. Each donor gave one peripheral blood draw, averaging approximately 0.12 L, which was collected into heparinised tubes. Using a panel that included CD45RO, CCR7, CD25, CD127, CD95 and CD27, naive, central memory, regulatory and stem cell-like memory CD4+ T cells were sorted on a BD FACSAria II. Every sorted population had a purity above 95%. Right away, PBMCs were isolated by Lymphoprep density gradient centrifugation and were stained directly, with no culture step. So that batch effects would be minimized, each experiment stained and sorted samples in pairs, pairing one healthy donor with one patient. Taken from cysteine to phenylalanine, the CDR3 has 12 residues. The sequence is cut down to CDR3 DNA, 36 bases in frame from base 1. According to the germline V gene (reference sequence), CDR1 reads LNHDA and CDR2 reads SQIVND. The V and J ends are trimmed by 8 bases and 3 bases, leaving 11 bases between them.

The entire isolated RNA was reverse transcribed using the High Capacity cDNA Reverse Transcription Kit, and thus expressed TCRB transcripts were sequenced. Deep immunoSEQ sequencing was performed on naive, central memory and regulatory T cell samples, with an average of around 3.5 million total reads per sample. Sorted cells were lysed in RLT buffer and RNA was extracted with DNase-treated RNeasy Micro or Mini kits, depending on cell number. Each cell subset was processed separately to prevent cross-contamination, with patient and healthy donor samples processed together. The immunoSEQ multiplex PCR was used to amplify TCRB sequences from cDNA, yielding 87-bp fragments that span the CDR3 region. The amplicons were sequenced using the Illumina HiSeq platform. The authors' pipeline ran thus. Synthetic template baselines were used to correct PCR bias computationally, reads within Hamming distance 2 were collapsed together, and singletons that could not be merged were discarded. By aligning reads against IMGT, V, D and J genes, CDR3 length, and insertions or deletions at six rearrangement sites were assigned. Within each subset, clonotype counts were normalized to sorted cell number, and only after that were true diversity and Gini coefficients computed with the tcR R package. The overlap coefficient, calculated on TCRB nucleotide sequences, was used to measure repertoire sharing. Out-of-frame TCRB sequences from naive cells were analyzed to stand in for the pre-selection repertoire. TCRdb stores this immuneACCESS table with in-frame sequences only. Part of the clones is absent; in the studies checked, under half of the shortfall reflects unresolved V genes, and no reason is known for the rest. V, J and clone size reflect that table, while D and trimming were determined from the DNA. Recorded for this sample are 130,000 to 150,000 clones; 10% of them occurred a single time. The ten most abundant clones make up 1.3% of the sample.

The receptor was isolated from a man aged 18-30 years in good health. The sequencing input was naive CD4+ T cells from blood. This specimen's cell subset or site label, per the study, means: true naive CD4+ T cells. This chain joins TRBV19 to TRBJ2-7, and perhaps TRBD1 as D gene, on 6 matching bases. The sequence in DNA is TGTGCCAGTGCAGACAGGTACTACGAGCAGTACTTC. Translated, it reads CASADRYYEQYF. Supplemented by the reference TRBV19 and TRBJ2-7 proteins around the CDR3, the complete variable domain is DGGITQSPKYLFRKEGQNVTLSCEQNLNHDAMYWYRQDPGQGLRLIYYSQIVNDFQKGDIAEGYSVSREKKESFPLTVTSAQKNPTAFYLCASADRYYEQYFGPGTRLTVT.